This entry concerns a single TCR beta chain. The record originates from a study of Ad26.COV2.S vaccination and SARS-CoV-2 variants. Study context: Ad26.COV2.S, an intramuscular injection, was given once or twice 56 days apart.

Specified treatment: about 20 received Ad26.COV2.S at low or high dose, single or two shots; roughly five received placebo; per-sample allocation not given. Day 63 following the first vaccine or placebo injection was when the samples were taken. Donation came from an adult in Boston who was aged 18-55 years. Only in-frame clones appear in the TCRdb table, and some are missing; sequencing was by immunoSEQ multiplex PCR. The sample records 320,000 or so clones, 90% being singletons. The V and J ends lost 8 bases and 1 base respectively, with 8 bases between them. CDR3 length equals 12 residues. Sequences were derived from peripheral blood, sampled in a trial of Ad26.COV2.S vaccine versus placebo. V and J are TRBV12-3 or TRBV12-4 and TRBJ1-1, with D hard to call. This TCR was sampled from a person between 18 and 65 years old who received the Ad26.COV2.S COVID-19 vaccine or a placebo. DNA for the CDR3: TGTGCCAGCGGTCGGGGGAACACTGAAGCTTTCTTT. This translates into CASGRGNTEAFF.